Below, one T cell receptor (beta chain) is given with its context. In its sample, this clonotype was seen many times. The target of this receptor is not known. The germline gene is not matched at one end of the junction; a read error may be the cause. This entry belongs to a study of human T cells and chemical hapten exposure (dated by TCRdb to about 2021). About the investigation overall: The libraries were sequenced as a pool, and the TCR yield per sample differed mostly because of small variations in library volumes within the pool. The study tracked peripheral blood TCR repertoire changes in vivo during primary and secondary sensitization to the hapten diphenylcyclopropenone (DPC) in alopecia patients. For every blood RNA sample, sequencing covered both the TCR alpha and TCR beta chains. The full study reports these points: DPC sensitization did not change the number of TCRs with a frequency above 1 in 1000, and there was no evidence of changes in global repertoire structure. Repeated subsampling changed both the strength of the expansion versus patch-test correlation and the threshold at which that correlation became significant.

The time point label corresponds to: healthy volunteer bleed at 6 weeks. Total RNA was extracted from unfractionated whole blood that had been collected in Tempus Blood RNA tubes. As TCR sequencing controls, five or six healthy volunteers were used, with blood taken at day 0, 2 weeks and 6 weeks. The CDR3, from cysteine to phenylalanine, totals 13 residues. The sequence is cut down to CDR3 DNA, 39 bases in frame from base 1. Per the germline V gene, MDHEN is the CDR1 and SYDVKM is the CDR2. The library was built by means of RACE. Data came from a NextSeq 500. Library preparation attached unique molecular identifiers to individual cDNA molecules for quantitative, reproducible TCR counting. Turning to the authors' computational methods: The median number of TCRs per sample was over 85,000, ranging from roughly 20,000 to 700,000. V, J and CDR3 annotation of the TCR reads was carried out using the Decombinator software suite. For PS versus PT1 abundance plots, all samples were subsampled to the same number of TCRs (28,000). Expanded TCRs were defined as absent before sensitization and observed at least eight times at the 2-week time point. TCRdb trimmed public reads at Q25 via fastp, called clones via MiXCR and kept in-frame beta chains. A single entry per CDR3 protein holds the most common genes and DNA from its merged rows. The V and J calls, along with clone size, are taken from TCRdb and not from the paper's own processing. The sample table holds more than 35,000 distinct CDR3 sequences, of which around 4% were seen once. Approximately 5% of the sample lies in the top ten.

Sequenced sample: whole blood. This chain is built from TRBV28 and TRBJ2-1, and 9 junction bases match TRBD2. This sequence was found in a human donor in good health. Some clones in this sample may be carry-over from other donors' samples. This receptor has the CDR3 CASSFGTSRDLVF. The DNA sequence is as follows: TGTGCCAGCAGTTTTGGGACTAGCAGGGACCTGGTCTTC.